This T cell receptor beta chain is drawn from a study of response to subunit inactivated influenza vaccine. This clonotype has a single count. V lost 5 bases to trimming and J lost 4 bases, with 14 bases between them. The CDR3 consists of 14 residues. One entry per CDR3 protein results from TCRdb running MiXCR on the RT-PCR reads. Here the sample spans 500,000 to 600,000 distinct CDR3 sequences, around 15% being singletons. The chain recombines TRBV12-3 or TRBV12-4 with TRBJ2-5, with a possible D match to TRBD2 (6 bases). The starting material was PBMCs from blood, obtained 11 to 12 days after vaccination. This TCR derives from a man aged 50 to 59 who received an inactivated influenza vaccine. The CDR3 loop is CASSKMGGGETQYF. In DNA form, the CDR3 reads TGTGCCAGCAGTAAGATGGGGGGAGGAGAGACCCAGTACTTC.